This T cell receptor beta chain was sequenced for a study of blood T cell repertoires in COVID-19. Study-level background: Samples representing acute and convalescent COVID-19 were sourced from the United States, Italy and Spain.

Clones were sequenced by immunoSEQ multiplex PCR, and TCRdb holds only the in-frame ones, with some missing. The sample holds more than 100,000 clones, 70% to 90% seen once. The CDR3 totals 12 residues. Trimming stripped 7 bases from V and 6 bases from J, with 15 bases between. Germline loops: CDR1 SQVTM, CDR2 ANQGSEA. Sequenced input: peripheral blood. The sequence came from a woman aged 55-70 years with acute or convalescent COVID-19. The chain joins TRBV29-1 to TRBJ1-1, with D uncertain. CDR3 sequence: CSGRAGIAEAFF. DNA of the CDR3: TGCAGCGGACGGGCGGGGATCGCTGAAGCTTTCTTT.